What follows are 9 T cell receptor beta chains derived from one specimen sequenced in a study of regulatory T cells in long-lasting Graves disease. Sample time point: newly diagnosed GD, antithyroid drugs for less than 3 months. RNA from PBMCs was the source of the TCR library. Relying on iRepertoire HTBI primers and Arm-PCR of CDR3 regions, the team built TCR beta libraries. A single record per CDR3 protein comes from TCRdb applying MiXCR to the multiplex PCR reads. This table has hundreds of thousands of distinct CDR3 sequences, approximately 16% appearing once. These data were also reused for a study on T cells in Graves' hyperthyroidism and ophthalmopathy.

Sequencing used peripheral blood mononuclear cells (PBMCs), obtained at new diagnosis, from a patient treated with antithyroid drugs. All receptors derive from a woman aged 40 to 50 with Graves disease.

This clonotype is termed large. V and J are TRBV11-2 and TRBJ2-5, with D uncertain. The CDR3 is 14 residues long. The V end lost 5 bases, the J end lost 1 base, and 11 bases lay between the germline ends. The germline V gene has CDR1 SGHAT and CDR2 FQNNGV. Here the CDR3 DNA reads TGTGCCAGCAGCCTCACGTGGCCCCAAGAGACCCAGTACTTC. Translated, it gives CASSLTWPQETQYF.

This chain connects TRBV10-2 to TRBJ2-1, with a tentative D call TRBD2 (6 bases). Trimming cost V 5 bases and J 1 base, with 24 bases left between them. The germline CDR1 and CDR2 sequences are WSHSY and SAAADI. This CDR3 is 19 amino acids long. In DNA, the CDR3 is TGCGCCAGCAGTCCAAGAAACATACGGGAGCGAGAATCCTACAATGAGCAGTTCTTC. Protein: CASSPRNIRERESYNEQFF.

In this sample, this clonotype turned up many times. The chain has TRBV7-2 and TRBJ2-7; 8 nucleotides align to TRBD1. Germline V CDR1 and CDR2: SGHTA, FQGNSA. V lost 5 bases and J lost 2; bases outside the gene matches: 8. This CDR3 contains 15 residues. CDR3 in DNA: TGTGCCAGCAGCGAGGGACAGGTTGGTCCCTACGAGCAGTACTTC. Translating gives CASSEGQVGPYEQYF.

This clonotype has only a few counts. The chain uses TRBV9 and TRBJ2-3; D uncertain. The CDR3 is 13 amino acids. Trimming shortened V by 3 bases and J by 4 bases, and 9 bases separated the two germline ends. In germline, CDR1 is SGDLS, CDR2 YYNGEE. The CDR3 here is CASSGSRADTQYF. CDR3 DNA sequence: TGTGCCAGCAGCGGGAGTCGGGCAGATACGCAGTATTTT.

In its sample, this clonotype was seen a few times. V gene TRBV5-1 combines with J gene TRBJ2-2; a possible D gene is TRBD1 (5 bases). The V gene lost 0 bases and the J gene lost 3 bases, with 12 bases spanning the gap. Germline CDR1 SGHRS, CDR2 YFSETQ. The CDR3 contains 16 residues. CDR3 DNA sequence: TGCGCCAGCAGCTTGGAAGGTGGGGCCGACACCGGGGAGCTGTTTTTT. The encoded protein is CASSLEGGADTGELFF. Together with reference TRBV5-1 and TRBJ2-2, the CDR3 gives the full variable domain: KAGVTQTPRYLIKTRGQQVTLSCSPISGHRSVSWYQQTPGQGLQFLFEYFSETQRNKGNFPGRFSGRQFSNSRSEMNVSTLELGDSALYLCASSLEGGADTGELFFGEGSRLTVL.

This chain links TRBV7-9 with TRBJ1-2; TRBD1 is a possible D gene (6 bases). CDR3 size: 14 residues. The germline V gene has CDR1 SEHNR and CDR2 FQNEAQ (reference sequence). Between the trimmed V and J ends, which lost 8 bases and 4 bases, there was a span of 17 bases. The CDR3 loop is CASETQGRGYGYTF. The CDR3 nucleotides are TGTGCCAGCGAGACCCAGGGGCGAGGCTATGGCTACACCTTC.

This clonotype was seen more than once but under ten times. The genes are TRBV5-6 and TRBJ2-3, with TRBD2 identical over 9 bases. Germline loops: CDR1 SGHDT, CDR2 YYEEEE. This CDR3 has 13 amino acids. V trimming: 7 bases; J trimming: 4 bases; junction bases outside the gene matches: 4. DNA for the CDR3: TGTGCCAGCGGGACTAGCCAGGCAGATACGCAGTATTTT. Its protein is CASGTSQADTQYF.

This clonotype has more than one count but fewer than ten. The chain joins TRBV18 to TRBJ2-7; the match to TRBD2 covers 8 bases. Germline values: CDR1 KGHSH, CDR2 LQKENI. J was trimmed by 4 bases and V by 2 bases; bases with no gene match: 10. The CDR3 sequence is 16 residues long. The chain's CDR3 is CASSPGAAGGPYEQYF. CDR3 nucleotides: TGTGCCAGCTCACCAGGAGCGGCGGGAGGTCCGTACGAGCAGTACTTC.

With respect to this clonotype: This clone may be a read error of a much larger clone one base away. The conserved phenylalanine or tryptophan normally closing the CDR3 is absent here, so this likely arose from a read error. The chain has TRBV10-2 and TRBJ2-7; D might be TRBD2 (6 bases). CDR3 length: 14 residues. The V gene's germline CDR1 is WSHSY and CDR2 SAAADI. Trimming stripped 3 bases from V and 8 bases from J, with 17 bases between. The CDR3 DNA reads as TGCGCCAGCAGTGAAGGGACTCGCCGTGTAAAGCAGTACCTC. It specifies CASSEGTRRVKQYL.